This is a list of T cell receptor beta chains from one sample in a study of T cell responses to AZD1222 COVID-19 vaccine. Profiled with immunoSEQ multiplex PCR; TCRdb holds only in-frame clones, not every one. The table lists about 150,000 clones, around nine tenths of them singletons, with about 1.4% in the top ten. The sample in question was peripheral blood, obtained 28 days after the second AZD1222 dose. These receptors were collected from an adult who received the AZD1222 COVID-19 vaccine. The CDR3 runs from the conserved cysteine through the conserved F or W. D genes are given only for firm matches. Clone size, where shown, is once, few, many, or a class for clones that have expanded.

d_call j_call v_call clone_size cdr3_aa cdr3_nt
. TRBJ1-5 TRBV2 . CASSEQGNVGGQPQHF TGTGCCAGCAGTGAGCAGGGGAACGTTGGTGGCCAGCCCCAGCATTTT
. TRBJ2-3 TRBV4-2 . CASSQGPSDTQYF TGTGCCAGCAGCCAAGGTCCGTCAGATACGCAGTATTTT
TRBD1 TRBJ1-4 TRBV12-3/TRBV12-4 . CASRQGGEKLFF TGTGCCAGCAGACAGGGGGGTGAAAAACTGTTTTTT
TRBD1 TRBJ1-1 TRBV28 . CASSPHRGQKMNTEAFF TGTGCCAGCAGCCCACACAGGGGCCAGAAAATGAACACTGAAGCTTTCTTT
TRBD1 TRBJ2-1 TRBV5-1 . CASSLGTGYNEQFF TGCGCCAGCAGCTTGGGGACAGGATACAATGAGCAGTTCTTC
. TRBJ2-2 TRBV9 . CASESGSGELFF TGTGCCAGCGAATCTGGTTCCGGGGAGCTGTTTTTT
. TRBJ1-1 TRBV29-1 . CSVEVRNTEAFF TGCAGCGTTGAAGTAAGAAACACTGAAGCTTTCTTT
TRBD2 TRBJ2-1 TRBV5-5 . CASSLEWEGNEQFF TGTGCCAGCAGCTTGGAGTGGGAGGGGAATGAGCAGTTCTTC
. TRBJ1-2 TRBV6-6 . CASRAPGKDYGYTF TGTGCCAGCAGGGCCCCAGGGAAAGACTATGGCTACACCTTC
. TRBJ2-7 TRBV28 . CASSLTGSSYEQYF TGTGCCAGCAGTTTGACCGGGAGTTCCTACGAGCAGTACTTC
TRBD2 TRBJ2-1 TRBV7-9 . CASSLGSSGSRNEQFF TGTGCCAGCAGCTTAGGCTCTAGCGGGAGCAGGAATGAGCAGTTCTTC
. TRBJ1-1 TRBV11-2 . CASSTGRSEKNTEAFF TGTGCCAGCAGCACGGGCCGCTCAGAGAAGAACACTGAAGCTTTCTTT
. TRBJ1-4 TRBV7-2 . CASSLAGPNEKLFF TGTGCCAGCAGCTTAGCCGGTCCTAATGAAAAACTGTTTTTT
. TRBJ2-7 TRBV10-3 . CATSIRVAYEQYF TGTGCCACCTCTATTAGGGTGGCCTACGAGCAGTACTTC
. TRBJ1-2 TRBV18 . CASSLGSGPGGNGYTF TGTGCCAGCTCACTAGGATCCGGGCCCGGAGGGAATGGCTACACCTTC
TRBD1 TRBJ1-1 TRBV7-2 . CASSTDRVNTEAFF TGTGCCAGCAGCACAGACAGGGTAAACACTGAAGCTTTCTTT
TRBD1 TRBJ1-1 TRBV28 once CASRDRGLKGTEAFF TGTGCCAGCAGGGACAGGGGGCTTAAGGGCACTGAAGCTTTCTTT
TRBD1 TRBJ2-4 TRBV3-1/TRBV3-2 . CASSQEPGQGSPWAKNIQYF TGTGCCAGCAGCCAGGAACCGGGACAGGGGTCCCCCTGGGCCAAAAACATTCAGTACTTC
. TRBJ1-5 TRBV19 . CASSMVWGQSNQPQHF TGTGCCAGTAGTATGGTCTGGGGACAAAGCAATCAGCCCCAGCATTTT
. TRBJ1-5 TRBV7-9 . CASSRPGHNQPQHF TGTGCCAGCAGCCGTCCGGGACACAATCAGCCCCAGCATTTT
. TRBJ1-1 TRBV29-1 . CSTSGLLNTEAFF TGCAGCACCTCGGGACTCTTAAACACTGAAGCTTTCTTT
. TRBJ1-6 TRBV20-1 . CSARVGSPLHF TGCAGTGCTAGAGTAGGCTCACCCCTCCACTTT
TRBD2 TRBJ2-1 TRBV6-5 few CASSSGLAGTDEQFF TGTGCCAGCAGTTCGGGACTAGCGGGAACGGATGAGCAGTTCTTC
. TRBJ1-5 TRBV30 once CAWSVSLGGLSNQPQHF TGTGCCTGGAGTGTTAGTCTTGGCGGACTTAGCAATCAGCCCCAGCATTTT
TRBD1 TRBJ1-5 TRBV6-6 . CASRPRTGASNQPQHF TGTGCCAGCAGGCCGAGGACAGGGGCAAGCAATCAGCCCCAGCATTTT
. TRBJ1-1 TRBV25-1 . CASREQLNTEAFF TGTGCCAGCAGGGAACAGTTGAACACTGAAGCTTTCTTT
TRBD2 TRBJ2-1 TRBV7-3 once CASSLTSGAYNEQFF TGTGCCAGCAGCTTAACAAGCGGGGCTTACAATGAGCAGTTCTTC
. TRBJ2-7 TRBV7-2 . CASSASKTGGYEQYF TGTGCCAGCAGTGCCTCCAAGACAGGCGGCTACGAGCAGTACTTC
TRBD1 TRBJ2-3 TRBV19 once CASSSRDRGYPDTQYF TGTGCCAGTAGTTCGAGGGACAGGGGATATCCAGATACGCAGTATTTT
. TRBJ2-1 TRBV11-1 . CASSLGGRGSHNEQFF TGTGCCAGCAGCTTAGGTGGCCGGGGTTCCCACAATGAGCAGTTCTTC
. TRBJ1-2 TRBV25-1 few CASSASYGYTF TGTGCCAGCAGTGCCAGCTATGGCTACACCTTC
. TRBJ1-1 TRBV29-1 once CSVVMSANTEAFF TGCAGCGTTGTAATGTCGGCGAACACTGAAGCTTTCTTT
TRBD2 TRBJ2-1 TRBV4-1 . CASSQGVRGAGGDNEQFF TGCGCCAGCAGCCAAGGGGTAAGGGGGGCGGGGGGGGACAATGAGCAGTTCTTC
. TRBJ2-7 TRBV7-8 . CASSPGLGGGTEQYF TGTGCCAGCAGCCCGGGGCTCGGCGGGGGCACCGAGCAGTACTTC
TRBD1 TRBJ2-1 TRBV7-2 . CASSQGGHNEQFF TGTGCCAGTTCACAGGGGGGCCACAATGAGCAGTTCTTC
. TRBJ1-1 TRBV20-1 once CSAAQGEAFF TGCAGTGCGGCACAGGGAGAAGCTTTCTTT
TRBD1 TRBJ1-4 TRBV2 . CASSPIRDSLKKLFF TGTGCCAGCAGTCCGATCCGGGACAGTTTGAAAAAACTGTTTTTT
. TRBJ2-5 TRBV6-1 . CASSEPGTEETQYF TGTGCCAGCAGTGAACCGGGGACGGAAGAGACCCAGTACTTC
. TRBJ1-5 TRBV5-4 . CASSLGVTQPQHF TGTGCCAGCAGCTTGGGGGTTACGCAGCCCCAGCATTTT
. TRBJ2-2 TRBV30 . CAWSAGIGELFF TGTGCCTGGAGTGCGGGAATCGGGGAGCTGTTTTTT
TRBD2 TRBJ2-3 TRBV11-2 . CASSLAGGQAVTQYF TGTGCCAGCAGTCTAGCGGGAGGCCAGGCCGTTACGCAGTATTTT
TRBD1 TRBJ2-2 TRBV9 . CASSPRTGEYRGTGELFF TGTGCCAGCAGCCCGCGGACAGGGGAATACCGGGGCACCGGGGAGCTGTTTTTT
TRBD1 TRBJ2-1 TRBV20-1 . CSAGQGNEQFF TGCAGTGCTGGACAGGGAAATGAGCAGTTCTTC
TRBD1 TRBJ2-1 TRBV7-9 . CASSSSTGARQFF TGTGCCAGCAGCTCCTCAACAGGGGCCCGACAGTTCTTC
. TRBJ2-7 TRBV11-3 . CASSFNKASEQYF TGTGCCAGCAGCTTTAATAAGGCCAGCGAGCAGTACTTC
. TRBJ2-7 TRBV5-4 . CASSLSNEISYEQYF TGTGCCAGCAGCTTGTCAAACGAAATATCCTACGAGCAGTACTTC
. TRBJ1-3 TRBV9 . CASNPMSSGNTIYF TGTGCCAGCAATCCCATGAGCTCTGGAAACACCATATATTTT
. TRBJ1-5 TRBV29-1 . CSVETGLNQPQHF TGCAGCGTTGAAACAGGGCTGAATCAGCCCCAGCATTTT
. TRBJ1-2 TRBV30 . CAWSVGQGRGYTF TGTGCCTGGAGTGTTGGGCAGGGTCGGGGCTACACCTTC
TRBD2 TRBJ2-3 TRBV5-4 . CASSLDGRGPDTQYF TGTGCCAGCAGCCTGGATGGGAGGGGCCCAGATACGCAGTATTTT